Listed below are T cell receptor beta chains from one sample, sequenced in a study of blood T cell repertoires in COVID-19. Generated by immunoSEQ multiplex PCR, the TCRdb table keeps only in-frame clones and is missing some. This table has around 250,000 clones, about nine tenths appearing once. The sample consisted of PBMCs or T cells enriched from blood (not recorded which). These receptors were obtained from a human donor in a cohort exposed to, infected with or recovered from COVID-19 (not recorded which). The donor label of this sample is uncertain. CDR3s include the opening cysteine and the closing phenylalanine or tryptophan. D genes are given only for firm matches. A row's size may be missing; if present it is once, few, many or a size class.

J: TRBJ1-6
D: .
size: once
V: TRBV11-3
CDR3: CASQPSRSPLHF
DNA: TGTGCCAGCCAGCCCTCTAGATCACCCCTCCACTTT

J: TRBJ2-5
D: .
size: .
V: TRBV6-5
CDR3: CAGGASGEETQYF
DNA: TGTGCCGGGGGGGCTAGCGGAGAAGAGACCCAGTACTTC

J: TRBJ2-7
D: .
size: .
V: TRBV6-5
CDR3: CASSYFRGAYEQYF
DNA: TGTGCCAGCAGTTACTTCAGGGGGGCCTACGAGCAGTACTTC

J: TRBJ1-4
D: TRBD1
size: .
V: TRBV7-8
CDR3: CASKTGDNEKLFF
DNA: TGTGCCAGCAAGACAGGGGATAATGAAAAACTGTTTTTT

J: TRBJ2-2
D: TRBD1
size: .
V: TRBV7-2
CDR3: CASSFRDRNGELFF
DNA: TGTGCCAGCAGCTTCCGGGACAGGAACGGGGAGCTGTTTTTT

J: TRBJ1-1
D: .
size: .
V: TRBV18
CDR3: CASSPMNRPGNTEAFF
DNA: TGTGCCAGCTCGCCGATGAACAGGCCAGGCAATACTGAAGCTTTCTTT

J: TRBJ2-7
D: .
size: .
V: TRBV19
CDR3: CASRERPYSSYEQYF
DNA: TGTGCCAGTAGGGAGAGACCGTATAGCTCCTACGAGCAGTACTTC

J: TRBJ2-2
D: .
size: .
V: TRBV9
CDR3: CASRLTGNTGELFF
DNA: TGTGCCAGCAGACTAACGGGTAACACCGGGGAGCTGTTTTTT

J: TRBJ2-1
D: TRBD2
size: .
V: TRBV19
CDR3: CASRFGLAQDEQFF
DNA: TGTGCCAGTAGATTTGGACTAGCGCAGGATGAGCAGTTCTTC

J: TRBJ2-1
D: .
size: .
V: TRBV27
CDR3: CASRAGADDYNEQFF
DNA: TGTGCCAGCAGGGCGGGGGCCGACGATTACAATGAGCAGTTCTTC

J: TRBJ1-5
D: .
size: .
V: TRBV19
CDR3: CASSMAPRAARNQPQHF
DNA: TGTGCCAGTAGTATGGCGCCGAGGGCTGCGCGCAATCAGCCCCAGCATTTT

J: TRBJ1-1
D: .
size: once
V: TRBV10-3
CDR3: CAGEGKQGEGAFF
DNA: TGTGCCGGAGAGGGTAAACAGGGCGAAGGAGCTTTCTTT

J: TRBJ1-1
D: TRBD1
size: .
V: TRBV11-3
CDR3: CASSLGTGRNTEAFF
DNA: TGTGCCAGCAGCTTAGGGACAGGGAGAAACACTGAAGCTTTCTTT

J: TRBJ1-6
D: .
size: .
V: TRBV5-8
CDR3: CASSLERTTYSSYNSPLHF
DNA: TGTGCCAGCAGCTTGGAAAGGACAACCTATAGCTCCTATAATTCACCCCTCCACTTT

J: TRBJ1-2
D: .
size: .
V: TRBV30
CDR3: CAWSRGLGGYTF
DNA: TGTGCCTGGAGTAGGGGGTTGGGAGGCTACACCTTC

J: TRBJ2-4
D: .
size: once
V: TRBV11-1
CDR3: CASKPSRDTDIQYF
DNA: TGTGCCAGCAAACCATCCCGGGACACAGACATTCAGTACTTC

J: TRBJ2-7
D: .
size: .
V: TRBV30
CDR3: CAWGGREQYF
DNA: TGTGCCTGGGGGGGGAGGGAGCAGTACTTC

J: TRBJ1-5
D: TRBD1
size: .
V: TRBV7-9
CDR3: CASSLALTGEGGQPQHF
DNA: TGTGCCAGCAGCTTAGCTCTTACAGGGGAAGGTGGTCAGCCCCAGCATTTT

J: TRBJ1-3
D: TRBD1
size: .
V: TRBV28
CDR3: CASSLRQGSGNTIYF
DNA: TGTGCCAGCAGTTTAAGACAGGGCTCTGGAAACACCATATATTTT

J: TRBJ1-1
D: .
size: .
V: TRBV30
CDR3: CAWKLEGRRNTEAFF
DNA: TGTGCCTGGAAACTAGAAGGGAGGAGGAACACTGAAGCTTTCTTT

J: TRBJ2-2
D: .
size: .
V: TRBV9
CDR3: CASSVKWQSGELFF
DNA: TGTGCCAGCAGCGTAAAGTGGCAATCCGGGGAGCTGTTTTTT

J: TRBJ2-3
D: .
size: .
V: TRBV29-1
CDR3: CSVTPQSTDTQYF
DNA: TGCAGCGTTACGCCCCAGAGCACAGATACGCAGTATTTT

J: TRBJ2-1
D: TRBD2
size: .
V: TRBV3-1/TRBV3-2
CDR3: CASSQDRTGGPQQFF
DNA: TGTGCCAGCAGCCAAGATAGGACGGGGGGGCCGCAGCAGTTCTTC

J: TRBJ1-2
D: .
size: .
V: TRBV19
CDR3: CASSTVSYGYTF
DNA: TGTGCCAGTAGTACCGTCAGCTATGGCTACACCTTC

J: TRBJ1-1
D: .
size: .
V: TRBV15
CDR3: CATSRDLGDLRGGAFF
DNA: TGTGCCACCAGCAGAGATCTCGGGGACCTAAGAGGGGGAGCTTTCTTT

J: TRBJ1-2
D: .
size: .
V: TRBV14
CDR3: CASSQTGYGYTF
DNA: TGTGCCAGCAGCCAAACAGGGTATGGCTACACCTTC

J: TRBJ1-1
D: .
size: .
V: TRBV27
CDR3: CASSLSAGEMNTEAFF
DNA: TGTGCCAGCAGTTTATCGGCAGGGGAGATGAACACTGAAGCTTTCTTT

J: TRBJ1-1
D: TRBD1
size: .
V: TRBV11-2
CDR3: CASGGQGPRTEAFF
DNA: TGTGCCAGCGGGGGACAGGGCCCTAGGACTGAAGCTTTCTTT

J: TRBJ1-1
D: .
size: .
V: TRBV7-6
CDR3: CASSPRGGMNTEAFF
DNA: TGTGCCAGCAGCCCGCGGGGAGGGATGAACACTGAAGCTTTCTTT

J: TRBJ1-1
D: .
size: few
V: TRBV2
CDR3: CASSSPLGGHMNTEAFF
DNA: TGTGCCAGCAGTTCTCCCCTGGGGGGGCACATGAACACTGAAGCTTTCTTT

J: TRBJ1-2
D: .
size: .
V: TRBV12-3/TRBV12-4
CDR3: CASARGWYGYTF
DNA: TGTGCCAGCGCCAGGGGCTGGTATGGCTACACCTTC

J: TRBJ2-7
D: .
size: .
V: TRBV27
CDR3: CASSRRLLYEQYF
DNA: TGTGCCAGCAGTCGCAGGTTACTCTACGAGCAGTACTTC

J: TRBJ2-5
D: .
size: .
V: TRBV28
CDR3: CASSLSSVVQETQYF
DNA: TGTGCCAGCAGTTTATCTAGCGTGGTCCAAGAGACCCAGTACTTC

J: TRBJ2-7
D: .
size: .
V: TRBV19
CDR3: CASSIGGGLYEQYF
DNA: TGTGCCAGTAGTATAGGCGGGGGCCTCTACGAGCAGTACTTC

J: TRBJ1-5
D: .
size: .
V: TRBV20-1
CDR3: CSASAPRGQPQHF
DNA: TGCAGTGCTAGTGCCCCTCGGGGGCAGCCCCAGCATTTT

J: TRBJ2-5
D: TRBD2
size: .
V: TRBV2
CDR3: CASSETGGLGETQYF
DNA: TGTGCCAGCAGTGAAACGGGGGGGCTAGGGGAGACCCAGTACTTC

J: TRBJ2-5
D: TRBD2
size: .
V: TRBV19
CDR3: CASSTGTSGGRETQYF
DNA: TGTGCCAGTAGTACCGGGACTAGCGGGGGTCGAGAGACCCAGTACTTC

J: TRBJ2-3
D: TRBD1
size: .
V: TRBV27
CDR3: CASSSVQGAGTDTQYF
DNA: TGTGCCAGCAGTTCCGTACAGGGGGCCGGCACAGATACGCAGTATTTT

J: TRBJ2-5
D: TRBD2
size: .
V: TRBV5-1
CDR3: CASSPPSGGQETQYF
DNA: TGCGCCAGCAGCCCCCCCTCGGGGGGCCAAGAGACCCAGTACTTC

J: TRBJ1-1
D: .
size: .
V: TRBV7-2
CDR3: CASSLQRGGTEAFF
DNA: TGTGCCAGCAGCCTGCAACGAGGGGGCACTGAAGCTTTCTTT

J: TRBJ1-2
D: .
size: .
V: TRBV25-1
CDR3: CASSPSSGAYTF
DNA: TGTGCCAGCAGTCCCTCCTCCGGTGCCTACACCTTC

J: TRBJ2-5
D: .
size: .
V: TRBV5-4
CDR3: CASSPWKGGAETQYF
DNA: TGTGCCAGCAGCCCCTGGAAGGGGGGGGCGGAGACCCAGTACTTC

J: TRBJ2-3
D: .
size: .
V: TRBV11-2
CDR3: CASSLEGWPGSDTQYF
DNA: TGTGCCAGCAGCTTAGAAGGTTGGCCAGGATCAGATACGCAGTATTTT

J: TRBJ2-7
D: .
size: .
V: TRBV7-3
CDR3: CASSLDSRFGEQYF
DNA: TGTGCCAGCAGCTTGGACAGTAGGTTTGGGGAGCAGTACTTC

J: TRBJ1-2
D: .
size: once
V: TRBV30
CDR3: CAWSVQGDGYTF
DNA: TGTGCCTGGAGTGTACAGGGAGATGGCTACACCTTC

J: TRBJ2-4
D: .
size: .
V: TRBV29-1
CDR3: CSVPSRTYRRILAKNIQYF
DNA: TGCAGCGTTCCTTCCCGGACTTACAGACGAATTTTAGCCAAAAACATTCAGTACTTC

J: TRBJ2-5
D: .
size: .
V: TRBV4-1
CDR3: CASSQNGGLVGETQYF
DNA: TGCGCCAGCAGCCAAAACGGAGGCCTAGTTGGAGAGACCCAGTACTTC

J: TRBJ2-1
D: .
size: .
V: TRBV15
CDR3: CATSRAPGLDRNEQFF
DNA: TGTGCCACCAGCAGAGCCCCGGGACTGGACAGGAATGAGCAGTTCTTC

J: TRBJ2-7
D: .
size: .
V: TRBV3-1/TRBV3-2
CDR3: CASSLPGNEQYF
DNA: TGTGCCAGCAGCCTCCCGGGGAACGAGCAGTACTTC

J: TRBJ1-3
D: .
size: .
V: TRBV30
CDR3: CAWSVGDTIYF
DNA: TGTGCCTGGAGTGTAGGGGACACCATATATTTT

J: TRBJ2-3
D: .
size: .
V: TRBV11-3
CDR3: CASSGRVVDTQYF
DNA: TGTGCCAGCAGCGGCAGGGTGGTAGATACGCAGTATTTT

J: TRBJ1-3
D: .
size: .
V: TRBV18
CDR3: CASSPGGAGNTIYF
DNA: TGTGCCAGCTCACCGGGGGGAGCTGGAAACACCATATATTTT

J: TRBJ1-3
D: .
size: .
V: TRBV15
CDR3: CATSRAGAGNTIYF
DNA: TGTGCCACCAGCAGAGCGGGGGCTGGAAACACCATATATTTT